This passage covers 9 T cell receptor beta chains from one sample sequenced in a study of blood T cell repertoires in COVID-19. The data were produced by immunoSEQ multiplex PCR, yet TCRdb's version contains in-frame clones alone and is incomplete. The sample carries about 160,000 clones, 80% to 90% recorded once. The specimen sequenced was peripheral blood. The receptors here all came from a man aged 70-80 years with acute or convalescent COVID-19.

V is TRBV18 and J is TRBJ2-5; TRBD1 aligns across 8 bases. Germline-derived CDR1 and CDR2 are KGHSH and LQKENI. The V gene end was trimmed by 2 bases and the J gene end by 3 bases; junction bases not matched to a gene: 11. CDR3 length: 17 residues. CDR3 nucleotides: TGTGCCAGCTCACCAATAGGTCCAGGGGGCAGAAAAGAGACCCAGTACTTC. This codes for CASSPIGPGGRKETQYF.

The CDR3 coding sequence is TGCGCCAGCAGCCAAGTAGGCCTAGCCACAGATACGCAGTATTTT. Residues: CASSQVGLATDTQYF. This rearrangement joins TRBV4-1 to TRBJ2-3; TRBD2 is a possible D gene (5 bases). Trimming removed 1 base at V and 2 bases at J, with 10 bases between. CDR3 length: 15 residues. Per germline, CDR1 MGHRA and CDR2 YSYEKL.

This sequence joins TRBV7-2 and TRBJ1-3; TRBD1 matches at 8 bases. The germline V gene has CDR1 SGHTA and CDR2 FQGNSA. Trimming took 5 bases from V and 2 from J; bases not matched to a gene: 5. The CDR3 extends over 15 amino acids. The CDR3 DNA sequence: TGTGCCAGCAGCAAAGGGACAGGTCCTGGAAACACCATATATTTT. Its protein product is CASSKGTGPGNTIYF.

The chain joins TRBV6-6 to TRBJ1-1, with TRBD1 as a possible D gene (6 bases). This CDR3 spans 14 amino acids. CDR1 and CDR2 from the germline V gene are MNHNY and SVGAGI (reference sequence). Trimming pared 5 bases from V and 4 bases from J, leaving 14 bases between. The CDR3 DNA sequence: TGTGCCAGCAGTCGAGAACCCAGGGGCACTGAAGCTTTCTTT. It encodes CASSREPRGTEAFF.

V and J are TRBV7-9 and TRBJ2-7; perhaps TRBD1 as D (6 bases). Germline V gene data show CDR1 as SEHNR and CDR2 as FQNEAQ (reference sequence). CDR3 length: 15 amino acids. V was cut by 2 bases and J by 1 base, with 12 bases left in between. Here the CDR3 reads CASSLPTGSSYEQYF. CDR3 nucleotides: TGTGCCAGCAGCTTACCCACAGGGTCGTCCTACGAGCAGTACTTC.

V gene TRBV30 combines with J gene TRBJ2-2; perhaps TRBD1 as D (5 bases). The V gene's germline CDR1 is GTSNPN and CDR2 SVGIG (reference sequence). The CDR3 has 14 amino acids. V lost 3 bases and J 2 bases, leaving 10 bases between the germline ends. CDR3 DNA sequence: TGTGCCTGGAGGAAAGGGGAAAACACCGGGGAGCTGTTTTTT. This translates into CAWRKGENTGELFF.

Comments on this clone: Other DNA sequences in the sample encode the same CDR3. CDR3 nucleotides: TGCAGCGTTGACGGGGGGAAAGAGACCCAGTACTTC. Translating it yields CSVDGGKETQYF. The chain uses TRBV29-1 and TRBJ2-5; 7 nucleotides match TRBD2. Germline V lookup: CDR1 SQVTM, CDR2 ANQGSEA. V trimming: 3 bases; J trimming: 3 bases; junction bases outside the gene matches: 1. The CDR3 length is 12 residues.

This chain uses TRBV9 with TRBJ1-1; possible D gene TRBD1, 6 bases. CDR1 and CDR2 (germline): SGDLS, YYNGEE. V was pared by 0 bases and J by 10 bases, with 13 bases between. The CDR3 extends over 13 amino acids. Written as DNA, the CDR3 is TGTGCCAGCAGCGTAGTAATTGGGGGCCCAGCTTTCTTT. It codes for CASSVVIGGPAFF.

This clone was seen more than once but under ten times. V gene TRBV5-1 combines with J gene TRBJ2-1, with TRBD1 matching 11 bases. This CDR3 has 16 amino acids. Germline values: CDR1 SGHRS, CDR2 YFSETQ. V lost 4 bases, J lost 5 bases, and 8 bases stayed unmatched. The CDR3 region is CASSLGQGAFHNEQFF. CDR3 DNA: TGCGCCAGCAGCCTAGGACAGGGGGCTTTTCACAATGAGCAGTTCTTC.